Following are 10 T cell receptor beta chains from one sample sequenced in a study of blood T cell repertoires in COVID-19. Clones were read by immunoSEQ multiplex PCR, and TCRdb kept only the in-frame ones, dropping some. Of 210,000 or so clones in the sample, 65% to 90% were seen once. Sequencing used peripheral blood. The receptor set was obtained from a man aged 50 to 60 with acute or convalescent COVID-19.

The V gene is TRBV10-3, the J gene TRBJ1-2, with 10 nucleotides matching TRBD1. CDR1 is ENHRY and CDR2 is SYGVKD in the germline V gene. The CDR3 sequence is 14 residues long. The V and J ends lost 11 bases and 7 bases, in that order; junction bases with no gene match: 13. CDR3 DNA: TGTGCCGTCGATGCCGGGACAGGGGCTCTTGGCTACACCTTC. It specifies CAVDAGTGALGYTF.

The chain has TRBV25-1 and TRBJ1-3; unclear D gene. V shed 3 bases and J shed 0 bases, with 9 bases lying between them. Germline lookup yields CDR1 MGHDK and CDR2 SYGVNS. The CDR3 has 15 residues. The chain's CDR3 is CASSDGRSSGNTIYF. Here the CDR3 DNA reads TGTGCCAGCAGTGATGGGAGAAGCTCTGGAAACACCATATATTTT.

The chain joins TRBV5-4 to TRBJ1-1; unclear D gene. Germline V lookup: CDR1 SGHNT, CDR2 YYREEE (reference sequence). The CDR3 runs 14 residues. Between the trimmed V and J ends, which lost 1 base and 2 bases, there was a span of 9 bases. The CDR3 bases are TGTGCCAGCAGCTTGACAGACCTAAACACTGAAGCTTTCTTT. Translating it yields CASSLTDLNTEAFF.

This clone came up once. The rearrangement uses TRBV4-2 and TRBJ1-3; no clear D gene. Looked up from germline, CDR1 is LGHNA and CDR2 is YNFKEQ. Trimming shortened V by 0 bases and J by 0 bases, and 9 bases separated the two germline ends. There are 16 residues in the CDR3. The CDR3 region is CASSQDLAVSGNTIYF. Here the CDR3 DNA reads TGTGCCAGCAGCCAAGATTTGGCTGTCTCTGGAAACACCATATATTTT.

This clone is a singleton in its sample. V and J are TRBV11-2 and TRBJ2-7, with 8 positions matching TRBD2. Per the germline V gene, CDR1 is SGHAT and CDR2 is FQNNGV. The trim removed 4 bases at V and 1 base at J, leaving 9 bases unmatched. The CDR3 runs 16 residues. The CDR3 here is CASSSRGGGISYEQYF. The CDR3 DNA reads TGTGCCAGCAGCTCCCGGGGGGGAGGAATTTCCTACGAGCAGTACTTC.

The genes are TRBV5-4 and TRBJ2-7; weak D call: TRBD1 (6 bases). The V and J ends lost 0 bases and 3 bases respectively, with 13 bases between them. There are 15 residues in the CDR3. In germline, CDR1 is SGHNT, CDR2 YYREEE (reference sequence). In DNA, the CDR3 is TGTGCCAGCAGCTTGGGGACAGAAACTTACTACGAGCAGTACTTC. This gives the protein CASSLGTETYYEQYF.

The CDR3 coding sequence is TGTGCCAGCAGTCTAGCTCCTTATCAGGGGAGGGTCGGGGAGCTGTTTTTT. Residues: CASSLAPYQGRVGELFF. V usage is TRBV27 and J usage is TRBJ2-2, with D possibly being TRBD2 (7 bases). V was shortened by 5 bases and J by 7 bases, with 23 bases between the two germline ends. Looked up from germline, CDR1 is MNHEY and CDR2 is SMNVEV (reference sequence). This CDR3 comprises 17 residues.

This clone appeared a single time. CDR3 amino acids: CAIRGALEEQFF. The CDR3 region has the DNA TGTGCCATCAGGGGCGCCTTAGAGGAGCAGTTCTTC. This chain joins TRBV10-3 and TRBJ2-1; D remains unclear. Germline V gene sequence: CDR1 ENHRY, CDR2 SYGVKD. Trimming took 6 bases from V and 10 from J, leaving 13 bases between them. The CDR3 covers 12 residues.

This chain uses TRBV5-1 with TRBJ1-1; D is unclear. V was pared by 0 bases and J by 2 bases, with 8 bases between. Germline CDR1 reads SGHRS; CDR2 reads YFSETQ. The length of the CDR3 is 14 residues. CDR3 bases: TGCGCCAGCAGCTTGGCACAGCATAACACTGAAGCTTTCTTT. This sequence encodes CASSLAQHNTEAFF.

The chain employs TRBV7-3 and TRBJ1-6; TRBD1 is a possible D gene (5 bases). Trimming stripped 5 bases from V and 7 bases from J, with 12 bases between. CDR1 and CDR2 from the germline V gene are SGHTA and FQGTGA. The CDR3 runs to 14 residues. The CDR3 reads CASSLQVTNSPLHF. Written as DNA, the CDR3 is TGTGCCAGCAGCCTACAGGTTACAAATTCACCCCTCCACTTT.